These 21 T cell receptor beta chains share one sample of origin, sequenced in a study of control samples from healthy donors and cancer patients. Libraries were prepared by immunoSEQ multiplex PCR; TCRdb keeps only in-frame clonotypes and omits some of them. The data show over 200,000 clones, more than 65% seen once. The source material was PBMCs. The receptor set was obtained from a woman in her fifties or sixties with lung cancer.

The CDR3 sequence is CATSEPGTDTEAFF. DNA of the CDR3: TGTGCCACCAGTGAACCCGGGACGGACACTGAAGCTTTCTTT. The chain couples TRBV24-1 to TRBJ1-1, with a possible D match to TRBD1 (5 bases). The V end lost 4 bases, the J end lost 3 bases, and 11 bases lay between the germline ends. The CDR3 loop spans 14 amino acids. Germline-derived CDR1 and CDR2 are KGHDR and SFDVKD.

CDR3 DNA: TGTGCCAGCAGCTTAAACGGGGGTATGGCTTTCTTT. This encodes CASSLNGGMAFF. This chain joins TRBV7-3 and TRBJ1-1, with D perhaps matching TRBD1 (5 bases). The CDR3 runs 12 residues. Between the trimmed V and J ends, which lost 1 base and 11 bases, there was a span of 11 bases. Germline CDR1 SGHTA, CDR2 FQGTGA. Full variable domain (rest looked up from reference TRBV7-3 and TRBJ1-1): GAGVSQTPSNKVTEKGKYVELRCDPISGHTALYWYRQSLGQGPEFLIYFQGTGAADDSGLPNDRFFAVRPEGSVSTLKIQRTERGDSAVYLCASSLNGGMAFFGQGTRLTVV.

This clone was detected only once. CDR3 loop: CASSERTGEQFF. CDR3 bases: TGTGCCAGCAGTGAGCGGACCGGTGAGCAGTTCTTC. The chain couples TRBV2 to TRBJ2-1, with D unresolved. This CDR3 is 12 amino acids long. V lost 3 bases to trimming and J lost 9 bases, with 9 bases between them. The V gene's germline CDR1 is SNHLY and CDR2 FYNNEI.

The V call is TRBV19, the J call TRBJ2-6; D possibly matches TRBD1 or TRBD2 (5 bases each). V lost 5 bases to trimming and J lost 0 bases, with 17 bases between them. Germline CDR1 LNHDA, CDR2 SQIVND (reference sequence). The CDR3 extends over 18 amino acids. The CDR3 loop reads CASSLLVGVYSGANVLTF. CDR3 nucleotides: TGTGCCAGTAGTCTCCTGGTGGGGGTTTACTCTGGGGCCAACGTCCTGACTTTC.

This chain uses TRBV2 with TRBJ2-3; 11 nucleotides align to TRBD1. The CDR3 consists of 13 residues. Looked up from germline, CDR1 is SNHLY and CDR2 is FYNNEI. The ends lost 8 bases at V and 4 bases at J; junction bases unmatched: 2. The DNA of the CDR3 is TGTGCCAGCCGGGACAGGGGGGCAGATACGCAGTATTTT. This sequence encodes CASRDRGADTQYF.

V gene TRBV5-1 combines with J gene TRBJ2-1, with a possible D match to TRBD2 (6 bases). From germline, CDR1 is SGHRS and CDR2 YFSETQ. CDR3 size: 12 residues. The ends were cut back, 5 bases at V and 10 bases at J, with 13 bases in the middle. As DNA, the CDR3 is TGCGCCAGCAGTCACCAGGGAGGAGAGCAGTTCTTC. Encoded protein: CASSHQGGEQFF.

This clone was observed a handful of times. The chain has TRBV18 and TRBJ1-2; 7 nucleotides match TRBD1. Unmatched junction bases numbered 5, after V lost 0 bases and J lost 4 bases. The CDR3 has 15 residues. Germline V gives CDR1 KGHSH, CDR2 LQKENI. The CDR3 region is CASSPPLGGSYGYTF. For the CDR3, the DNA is TGTGCCAGCTCACCACCTTTAGGGGGCTCCTATGGCTACACCTTC.

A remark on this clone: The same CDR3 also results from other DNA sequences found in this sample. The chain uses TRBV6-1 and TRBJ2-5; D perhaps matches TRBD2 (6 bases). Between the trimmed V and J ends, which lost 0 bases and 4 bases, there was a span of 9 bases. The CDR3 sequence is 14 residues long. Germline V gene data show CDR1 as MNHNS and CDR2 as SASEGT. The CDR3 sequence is CASSEAGGRETQYF. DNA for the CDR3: TGTGCCAGCAGTGAAGCGGGGGGACGAGAGACCCAGTACTTC.

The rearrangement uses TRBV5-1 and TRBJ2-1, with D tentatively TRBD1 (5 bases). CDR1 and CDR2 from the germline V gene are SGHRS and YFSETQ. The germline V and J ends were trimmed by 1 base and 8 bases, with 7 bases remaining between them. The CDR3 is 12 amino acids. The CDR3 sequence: CASSLKGDEQFF. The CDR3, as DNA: TGCGCCAGCAGCTTGAAAGGGGATGAGCAGTTCTTC.

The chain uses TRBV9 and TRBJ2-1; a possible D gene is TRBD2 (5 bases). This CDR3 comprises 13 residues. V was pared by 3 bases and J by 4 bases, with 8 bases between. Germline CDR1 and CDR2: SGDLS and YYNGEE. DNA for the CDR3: TGTGCCAGCAGCGGGGGAGTTTACAATGAGCAGTTCTTC. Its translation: CASSGGVYNEQFF.

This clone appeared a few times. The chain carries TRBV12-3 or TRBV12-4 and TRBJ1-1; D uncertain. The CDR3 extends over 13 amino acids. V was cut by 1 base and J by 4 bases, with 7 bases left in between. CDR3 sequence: CASSLGRATEAFF. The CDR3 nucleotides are TGTGCCAGCAGTTTAGGACGGGCCACTGAAGCTTTCTTT.

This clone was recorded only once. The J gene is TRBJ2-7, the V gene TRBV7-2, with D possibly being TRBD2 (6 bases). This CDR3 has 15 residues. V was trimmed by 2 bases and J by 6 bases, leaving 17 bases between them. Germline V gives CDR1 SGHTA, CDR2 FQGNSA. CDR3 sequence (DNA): TGTGCCAGCAGCTTATCTGGAGGGCCGGGCTTCGAGCAGTACTTC. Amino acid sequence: CASSLSGGPGFEQYF.

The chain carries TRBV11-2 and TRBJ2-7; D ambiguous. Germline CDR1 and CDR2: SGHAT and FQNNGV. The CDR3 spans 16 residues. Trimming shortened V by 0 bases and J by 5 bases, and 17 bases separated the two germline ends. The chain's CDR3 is CASSLDRSSFGNEQYF. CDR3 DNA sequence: TGTGCCAGCAGCTTAGATAGGAGTTCTTTTGGAAACGAGCAGTACTTC.

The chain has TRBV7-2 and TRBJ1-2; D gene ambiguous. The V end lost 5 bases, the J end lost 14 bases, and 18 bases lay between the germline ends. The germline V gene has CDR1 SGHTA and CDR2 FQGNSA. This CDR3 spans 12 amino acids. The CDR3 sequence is CASSSNTATVTF. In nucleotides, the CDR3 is TGTGCCAGCAGCAGTAACACCGCCACGGTGACCTTC.

CDR3 protein: CASELAGVGEQYF. The DNA of the CDR3 is TGTGCCAGCGAGCTAGCGGGAGTGGGCGAGCAGTACTTC. The chain joins TRBV2 to TRBJ2-7, with 10 nucleotides matching TRBD2. CDR1 and CDR2 from the germline V gene are SNHLY and FYNNEI. J was trimmed by 6 bases and V by 8 bases; bases with no gene match: 7. The CDR3 has 13 amino acids.

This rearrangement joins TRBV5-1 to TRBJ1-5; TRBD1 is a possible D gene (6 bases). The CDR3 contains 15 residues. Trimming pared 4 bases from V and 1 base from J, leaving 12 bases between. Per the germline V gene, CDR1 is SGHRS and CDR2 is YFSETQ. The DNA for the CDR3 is TGCGCCAGCAGCGCCGGGGGGGCAAGCAATCAGCCCCAGCATTTT. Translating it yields CASSAGGASNQPQHF.

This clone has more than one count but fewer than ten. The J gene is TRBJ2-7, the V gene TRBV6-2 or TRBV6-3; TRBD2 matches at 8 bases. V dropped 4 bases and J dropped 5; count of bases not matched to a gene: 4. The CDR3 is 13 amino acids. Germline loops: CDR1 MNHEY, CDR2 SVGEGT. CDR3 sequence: CASSLVGRDEQYF. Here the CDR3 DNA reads TGTGCCAGCAGTTTGGTCGGGAGGGACGAGCAGTACTTC.

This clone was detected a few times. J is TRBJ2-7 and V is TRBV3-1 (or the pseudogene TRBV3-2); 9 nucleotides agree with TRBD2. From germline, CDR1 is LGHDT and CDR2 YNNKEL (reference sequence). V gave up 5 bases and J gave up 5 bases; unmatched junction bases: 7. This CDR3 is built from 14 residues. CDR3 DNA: TGTGCCAGCAGCGCGGGACTAGCCGGCCACGAGCAGTACTTC. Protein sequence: CASSAGLAGHEQYF.

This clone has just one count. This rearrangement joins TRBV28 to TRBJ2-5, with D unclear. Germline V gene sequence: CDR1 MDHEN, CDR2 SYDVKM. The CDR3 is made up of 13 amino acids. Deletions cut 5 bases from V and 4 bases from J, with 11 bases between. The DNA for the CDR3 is TGTGCCAGCAGTCCGGCTTTGGGAGAGACCCAGTACTTC. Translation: CASSPALGETQYF.

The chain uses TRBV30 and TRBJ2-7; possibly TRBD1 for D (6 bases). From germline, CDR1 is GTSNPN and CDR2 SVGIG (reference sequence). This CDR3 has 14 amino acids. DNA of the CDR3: TGTGCTGCGACCGGGACATTGAGCTCCTACGAGCAGTACTTC. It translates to CAATGTLSSYEQYF.

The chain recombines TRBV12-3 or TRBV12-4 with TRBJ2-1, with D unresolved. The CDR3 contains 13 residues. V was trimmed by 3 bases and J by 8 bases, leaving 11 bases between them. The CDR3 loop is CASSFNLLHEQFF. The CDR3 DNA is TGTGCCAGCAGTTTTAATCTCCTGCATGAGCAGTTCTTC.